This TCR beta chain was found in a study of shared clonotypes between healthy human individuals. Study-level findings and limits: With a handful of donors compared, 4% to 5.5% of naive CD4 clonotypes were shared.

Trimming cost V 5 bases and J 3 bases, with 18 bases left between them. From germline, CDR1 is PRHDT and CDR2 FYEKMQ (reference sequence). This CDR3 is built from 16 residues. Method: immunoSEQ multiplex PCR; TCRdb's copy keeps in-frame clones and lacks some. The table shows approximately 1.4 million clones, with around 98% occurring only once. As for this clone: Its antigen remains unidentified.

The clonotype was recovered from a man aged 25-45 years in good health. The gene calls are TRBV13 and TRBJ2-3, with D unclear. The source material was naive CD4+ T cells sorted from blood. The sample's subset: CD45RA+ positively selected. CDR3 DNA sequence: TGTGCCAGCAGCCCGACGACCAGTTTGGCGACAGATACGCAGTATTTT. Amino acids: CASSPTTSLATDTQYF.